The 21 T cell receptor beta chains below were found in one sample sequenced in a study of identifying expanded T cells in peripheral blood. Clones were sequenced by immunoSEQ multiplex PCR, and TCRdb holds only the in-frame ones, with some missing. This table holds approximately 110,000 clones, more than 85% found once. Sequencing input: blood. Every receptor here comes from a person between 18 and 70 years old in good health.

V and J are TRBV29-1 and TRBJ1-4; possibly TRBD1 for D (5 bases). CDR1 and CDR2 (germline): SQVTM, ANQGSEA. V was trimmed by 1 base and J by 8 bases, leaving 11 bases between them. The CDR3 sequence is 13 residues long. CDR3 loop: CSVEVPGGEKLFF. The CDR3 coding sequence is TGCAGCGTTGAAGTGCCCGGGGGGGAAAAACTGTTTTTT.

The chain is built from TRBV5-4 and TRBJ1-2, with D unresolved. Trimming left V 0 bases short and J 3 bases short, with 12 bases between. The CDR3 has 15 residues. CDR1 is SGHNT, CDR2 YYREEE, per germline (reference sequence). This chain's CDR3 is CASSLELSAYYGYTF. The CDR3 DNA reads as TGTGCCAGCAGCTTGGAATTGTCGGCCTACTATGGCTACACCTTC.

This chain joins TRBV25-1 and TRBJ2-5; TRBD1 matches 7 bases. V lost 4 bases, J lost 2 bases, and 7 bases stayed unmatched. This CDR3 region has 15 residues. Germline CDR1 and CDR2: MGHDK and SYGVNS. The CDR3 DNA reads TGTGCCAGCAGTGGGGGGACAGTTCTGCAAGAGACCCAGTACTTC. Translated, it gives CASSGGTVLQETQYF.

V and J are TRBV18 and TRBJ2-3, with 9 bases lining up with TRBD2. Germline-derived CDR1 and CDR2 are KGHSH and LQKENI. The ends lost 2 bases at V and 5 bases at J; junction bases unmatched: 5. The CDR3 covers 15 residues. CDR3 loop: CASSPAGGPGDTQYF. CDR3 sequence (DNA): TGTGCCAGCTCACCAGCGGGAGGGCCCGGAGATACGCAGTATTTT.

This chain links TRBV2 with TRBJ2-3, with 10 positions matching TRBD1. Germline CDR1 is SNHLY and CDR2 is FYNNEI. The CDR3 loop spans 15 amino acids. The V and J ends lost 7 bases and 2 bases, in that order; junction bases with no gene match: 6. This CDR3 is CASTRDRGLTDTQYF. Here the CDR3 DNA reads TGTGCCAGCACCCGGGACAGGGGCCTCACAGATACGCAGTATTTT.

The CDR3 DNA reads TGCGCCAGCAGCCCCGGACCGGGGGACTACGAGCAGTACTTC. Its translation is CASSPGPGDYEQYF. The V call is TRBV4-3, the J call TRBJ2-7, with D perhaps matching TRBD2 (6 bases). This CDR3 is 14 amino acids long. V was pared by 4 bases and J by 3 bases, with 13 bases between. Looked up from germline, CDR1 is LGHNA and CDR2 is YSLEER.

This sequence joins TRBV19 and TRBJ2-7; no definite D call. The CDR3 covers 14 residues. The germline CDR1 and CDR2 sequences are LNHDA and SQIVND (reference sequence). V was clipped by 1 base and J by 2 bases, with 9 bases between them. The CDR3 coding sequence is TGTGCCAGTAGTATAGGTCCCCAGACCTACGAGCAGTACTTC. The encoded protein is CASSIGPQTYEQYF.

The chain is built from TRBV13 and TRBJ2-7; the D gene could be TRBD1 or TRBD2 (5 bases each). The CDR3 is made up of 15 amino acids. Germline V gene data show CDR1 as PRHDT and CDR2 as FYEKMQ (reference sequence). The germline V and J ends were trimmed by 1 base and 2 bases, with 12 bases remaining between them. The CDR3 bases are TGTGCCAGCAGCTTAGTAGGGACCGAACCCTACGAGCAGTACTTC. Translated, it gives CASSLVGTEPYEQYF.

This chain uses TRBV18 with TRBJ2-7; D not resolved. CDR3 length: 14 residues. V shed 2 bases and J shed 2 bases, with 10 bases lying between them. Looked up from germline, CDR1 is KGHSH and CDR2 is LQKENI. The CDR3 loop is CASSPDRQTYEQYF. Written as DNA, the CDR3 is TGTGCCAGCTCACCAGACCGCCAGACCTACGAGCAGTACTTC.

This chain connects TRBV19 to TRBJ1-2; 7 bases fit TRBD1. J was trimmed by 5 bases and V by 6 bases; bases with no gene match: 6. This CDR3 contains 13 residues. Germline assignment: CDR1 LNHDA and CDR2 SQIVND (reference sequence). The CDR3 sequence: CASSSGTAYGYTF. The DNA of the CDR3 is TGTGCCAGTAGCTCCGGGACAGCTTATGGCTACACCTTC.

This chain links TRBV2 with TRBJ2-4; 8 positions match TRBD1. Unmatched junction bases numbered 4, after V lost 3 bases and J lost 0 bases. The CDR3 has 16 residues. CDR1 and CDR2 (germline): SNHLY, FYNNEI. As DNA, the CDR3 is TGTGCCAGCAGTGAGAGCAGGGGGCTAGCCAAAAACATTCAGTACTTC. This sequence encodes CASSESRGLAKNIQYF.

The chain uses TRBV7-2 and TRBJ2-2; TRBD2 agrees at 8 bases. J gave up 4 bases and V 2 bases, and 6 bases lay outside the gene matches. CDR3 length equals 16 residues. Germline V gene sequence: CDR1 SGHTA, CDR2 FQGNSA. CDR3 sequence: CASSLYRGGPTGELFF. The CDR3 DNA is TGTGCCAGCAGCTTATACCGCGGGGGGCCCACCGGGGAGCTGTTTTTT.

The V call is TRBV19, the J call TRBJ2-3; D gene ambiguous. The CDR3 length is 14 residues. V was pared by 4 bases and J by 6 bases, with 14 bases between. Germline CDR1 LNHDA, CDR2 SQIVND (reference sequence). CDR3 sequence (DNA): TGTGCCAGTAGTAAACAGTCGATAGGTGATACGCAGTATTTT. Translating it yields CASSKQSIGDTQYF.

This clone counts as medium-sized (0.01 to 0.1%). CDR3 in DNA: TGTGCCACCAGCACCTCGACTAGCGGGGGGACCTTCGAGCAGTTCTTC. Translation: CATSTSTSGGTFEQFF. The chain recombines TRBV15 with TRBJ2-1; 13 nucleotides line up with TRBD2. In germline, CDR1 is LNHNV, CDR2 YYDKDF (reference sequence). The CDR3 is 16 residues long. With 4 bases clipped from V and 10 bases from J, the junction kept 10 bases outside the gene matches.

The V call is TRBV10-3, the J call TRBJ2-5; 8 bases agree with TRBD2. V lost 6 bases and J lost 0; bases outside the gene matches: 3. From germline, CDR1 is ENHRY and CDR2 SYGVKD. The CDR3 covers 14 residues. The CDR3 DNA sequence: TGTGCCATCAGGCCGGGGGGGAACCAAGAGACCCAGTACTTC. It codes for CAIRPGGNQETQYF.

The chain joins TRBV29-1 to TRBJ1-2, with no clear D. The length of the CDR3 is 12 residues. V gave up 2 bases and J gave up 3 bases, with 7 bases separating them. The germline V gene has CDR1 SQVTM and CDR2 ANQGSEA. The CDR3 reads CSVEQSDYGYTF. DNA for the CDR3: TGCAGCGTTGAACAGTCCGACTATGGCTACACCTTC.

This chain joins TRBV4-1 and TRBJ1-2; 9 positions match TRBD1. V was pared by 4 bases and J by 4 bases, with 10 bases of the junction left unmatched. This CDR3 region has 16 residues. Germline lookup yields CDR1 MGHRA and CDR2 YSYEKL. This CDR3 reads CASSLRDRVPGYGYTF. CDR3 coding DNA: TGCGCCAGCAGCCTCCGGGACAGGGTCCCGGGCTATGGCTACACCTTC.

This clone is a singleton in its sample. The chain combines TRBV4-3 with TRBJ1-2; weak D call: TRBD1 (6 bases). Germline-derived CDR1 and CDR2 are LGHNA and YSLEER. CDR3 length equals 15 residues. V lost 3 bases and J lost 6, with 17 bases in between. In nucleotides, the CDR3 is TGCGCCAGCAGCCATGACTGGACAGCGATACATGGCTACACCTTC. This codes for CASSHDWTAIHGYTF.

V is TRBV10-3 and J is TRBJ1-5; the D is unclear. Trimming cost V 2 bases and J 1 base, with 6 bases left between them. The CDR3 length is 14 residues. CDR1 is ENHRY and CDR2 is SYGVKD in the germline V gene. The CDR3 protein is CAISEETSNQPQHF. The DNA of the CDR3 is TGTGCCATCAGTGAGGAGACAAGCAATCAGCCCCAGCATTTT.

The V gene is TRBV2, the J gene TRBJ2-7; 7 positions agree with TRBD1. CDR1 is SNHLY and CDR2 is FYNNEI in the germline V gene. The trim removed 5 bases at V and 4 bases at J, leaving 8 bases unmatched. This CDR3 region has 14 residues. The CDR3 nucleotides read TGTGCCAGCAGTAAAGACAGGGTGGTGTACGAGCAGTACTTC. Its translation is CASSKDRVVYEQYF.

The rearrangement uses TRBV29-1 and TRBJ1-2; 7 bases are shared with TRBD1. The CDR3 contains 13 residues. Germline CDR1 reads SQVTM; CDR2 reads ANQGSEA. The trim removed 6 bases at V and 2 bases at J, leaving 6 bases unmatched. The CDR3 loop is CSVNYRGNYGYTF. CDR3 sequence (DNA): TGCAGCGTAAATTACAGGGGAAACTATGGCTACACCTTC. Full variable domain (remainder filled in from reference TRBV29-1 and TRBJ1-2): SAVISQKPSRDICQRGTSLTIQCQVDSQVTMMFWYRQQPGQSLTLIATANQGSEATYESGFVIDKFPISRPNLTFSTLTVSNMSPEDSSIYLCSVNYRGNYGYTFGSGTRLTVV.